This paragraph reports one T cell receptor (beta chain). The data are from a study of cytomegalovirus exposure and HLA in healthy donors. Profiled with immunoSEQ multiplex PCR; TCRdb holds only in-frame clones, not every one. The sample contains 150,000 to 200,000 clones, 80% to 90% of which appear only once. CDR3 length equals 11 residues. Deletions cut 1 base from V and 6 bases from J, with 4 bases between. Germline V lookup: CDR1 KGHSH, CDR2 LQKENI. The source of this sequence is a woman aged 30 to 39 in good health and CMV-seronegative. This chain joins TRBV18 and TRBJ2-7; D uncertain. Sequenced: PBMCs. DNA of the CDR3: TGTGCCAGCTCACCACGGCTCGAGCAGTACTTC. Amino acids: CASSPRLEQYF.